The sequence of this T cell receptor (beta chain) was determined in a study of shared clonotypes between healthy human individuals. Deep-level settings were used for running the assay. Profiling relied on immunoSEQ multiplex PCR, and the TCRdb table lists in-frame clones only, not all of them. The repertoire has hundreds of thousands of clones, 70% to 80% of them found once; the top ten carry 13%. The germline V gene encodes CDR1 MNHEY and CDR2 SMNVEV (reference sequence). The J segment lost 10 bases and the V segment lost 6 bases, leaving 13 bases of the junction unmatched. The CDR3 is made up of 16 amino acids. A note on this clone: Its antigen is undetermined.

Whole-study results and caveats: It was expected that sequencing depth would affect clonotype sharing among donors. There were few donors, and this limited the genetic and exposure-history diversity represented.

The chain joins TRBV27 to TRBJ1-6; 9 bases fit TRBD1. What was sequenced was PBMCs. This clonotype was sampled from a woman aged 40 to 55 in good health. Some clones in this sample may be carry-over from other donors' samples. CDR3 DNA: TGTGCCAGCAGCCTTAAGGTGGGACAGGGAGGGTCACCCCTCCACTTT. Translated, it gives CASSLKVGQGGSPLHF.